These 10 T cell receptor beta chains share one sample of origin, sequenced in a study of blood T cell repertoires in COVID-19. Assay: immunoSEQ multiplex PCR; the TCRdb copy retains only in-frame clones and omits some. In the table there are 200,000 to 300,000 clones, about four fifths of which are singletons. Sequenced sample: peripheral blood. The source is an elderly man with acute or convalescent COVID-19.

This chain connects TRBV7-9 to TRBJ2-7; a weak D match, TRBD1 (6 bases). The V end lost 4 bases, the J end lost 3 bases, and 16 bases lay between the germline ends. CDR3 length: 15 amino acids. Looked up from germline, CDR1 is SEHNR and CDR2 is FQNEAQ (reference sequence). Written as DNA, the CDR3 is TGTGCCAGCAGCTCCTCCAGGGGCATCAACTACGAGCAGTACTTC. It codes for CASSSSRGINYEQYF.

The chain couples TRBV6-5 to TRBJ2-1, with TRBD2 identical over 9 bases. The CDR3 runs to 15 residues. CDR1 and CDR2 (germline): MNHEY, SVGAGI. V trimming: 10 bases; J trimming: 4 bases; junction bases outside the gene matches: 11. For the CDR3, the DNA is TGTGCCACCACTAAGGCGGGAGGGGGTTACAATGAGCAGTTCTTC. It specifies CATTKAGGGYNEQFF.

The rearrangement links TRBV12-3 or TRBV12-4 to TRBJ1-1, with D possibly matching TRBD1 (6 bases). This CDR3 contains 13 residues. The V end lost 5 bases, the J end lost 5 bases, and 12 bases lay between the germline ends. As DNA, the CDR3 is TGTGCCAGCAGTCACGGGCAGGGGACTGAAGCTTTCTTT. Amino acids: CASSHGQGTEAFF.

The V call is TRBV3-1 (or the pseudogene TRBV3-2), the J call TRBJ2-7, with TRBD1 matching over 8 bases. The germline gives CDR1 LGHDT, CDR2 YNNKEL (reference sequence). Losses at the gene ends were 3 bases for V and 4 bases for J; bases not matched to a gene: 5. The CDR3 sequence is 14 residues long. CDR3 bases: TGTGCCAGCAGCCACTCCGACAGGGGATACGAGCAGTACTTC. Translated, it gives CASSHSDRGYEQYF.

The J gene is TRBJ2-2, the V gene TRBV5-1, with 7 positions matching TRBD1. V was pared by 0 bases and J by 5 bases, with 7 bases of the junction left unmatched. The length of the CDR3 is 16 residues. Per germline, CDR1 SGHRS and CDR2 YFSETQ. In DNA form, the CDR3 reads TGCGCCAGCAGCTTGGCCAAGGGGGCTTGGACCGGGGAGCTGTTTTTT. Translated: CASSLAKGAWTGELFF. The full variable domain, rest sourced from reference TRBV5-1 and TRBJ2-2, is KAGVTQTPRYLIKTRGQQVTLSCSPISGHRSVSWYQQTPGQGLQFLFEYFSETQRNKGNFPGRFSGRQFSNSRSEMNVSTLELGDSALYLCASSLAKGAWTGELFFGEGSRLTVL.

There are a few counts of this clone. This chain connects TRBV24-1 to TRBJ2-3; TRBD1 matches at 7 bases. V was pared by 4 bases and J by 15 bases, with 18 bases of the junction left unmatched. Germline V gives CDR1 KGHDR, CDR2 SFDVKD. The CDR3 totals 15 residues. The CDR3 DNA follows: TGTGCCACCAGTGACGTCGGGACAGTTGTTTCGGGGAGATATTTT. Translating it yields CATSDVGTVVSGRYF.

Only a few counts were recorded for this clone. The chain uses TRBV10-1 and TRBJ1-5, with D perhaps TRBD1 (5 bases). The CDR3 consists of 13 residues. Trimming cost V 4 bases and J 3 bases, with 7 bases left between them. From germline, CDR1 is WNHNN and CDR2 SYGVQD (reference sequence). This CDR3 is CASSVGDNQPQHF. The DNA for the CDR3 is TGCGCCAGCAGTGTAGGGGACAATCAGCCCCAGCATTTT.

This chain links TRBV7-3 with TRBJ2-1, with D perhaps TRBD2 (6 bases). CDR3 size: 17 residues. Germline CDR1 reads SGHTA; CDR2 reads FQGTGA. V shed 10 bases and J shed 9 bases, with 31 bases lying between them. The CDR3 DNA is TGTGCCATCACTACTGACGGCCCCGAGGTCCGGGGAGGTGAGCAGTTCTTC. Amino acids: CAITTDGPEVRGGEQFF.

In nucleotides, the CDR3 is TGTGCCAGCAGCTTGGGACAGGGGCCCACAGATACGCAGTATTTT. This sequence encodes CASSLGQGPTDTQYF. V is TRBV11-2 and J is TRBJ2-3; 10 bases line up with TRBD1. Looked up from germline, CDR1 is SGHAT and CDR2 is FQNNGV. V shed 3 bases and J 2 bases; nucleotides not matched to a gene: 2. The CDR3 covers 15 residues.

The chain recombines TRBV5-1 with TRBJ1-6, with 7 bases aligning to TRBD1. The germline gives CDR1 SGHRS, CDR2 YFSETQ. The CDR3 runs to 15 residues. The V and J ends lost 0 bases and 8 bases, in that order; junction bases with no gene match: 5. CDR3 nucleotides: TGCGCCAGCAGCTTGGCCTCAGGGGGTTATTCACCCCTCCACTTT. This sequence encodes CASSLASGGYSPLHF.